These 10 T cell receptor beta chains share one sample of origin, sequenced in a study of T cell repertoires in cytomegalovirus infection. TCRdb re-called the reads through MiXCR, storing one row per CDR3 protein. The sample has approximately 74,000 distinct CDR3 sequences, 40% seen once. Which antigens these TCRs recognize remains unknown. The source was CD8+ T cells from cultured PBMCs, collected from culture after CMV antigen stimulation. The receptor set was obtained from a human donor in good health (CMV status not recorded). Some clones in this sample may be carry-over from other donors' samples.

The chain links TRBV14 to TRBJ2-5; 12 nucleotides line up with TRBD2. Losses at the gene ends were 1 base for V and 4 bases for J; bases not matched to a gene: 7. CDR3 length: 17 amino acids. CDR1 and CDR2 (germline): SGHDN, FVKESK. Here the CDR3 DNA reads TGTGCCAGCAGCCAAGCACTAGCGGGGGGCTGGGGAGAGACCCAGTACTTC. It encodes CASSQALAGGWGETQYF.

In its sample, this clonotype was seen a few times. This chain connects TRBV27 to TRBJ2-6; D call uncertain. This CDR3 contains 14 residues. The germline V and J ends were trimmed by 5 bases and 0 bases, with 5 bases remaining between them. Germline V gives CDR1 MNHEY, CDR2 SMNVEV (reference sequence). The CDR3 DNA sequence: TGTGCCAGCAGTGATTTCTCTGGGGCCAACGTCCTGACTTTC. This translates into CASSDFSGANVLTF.

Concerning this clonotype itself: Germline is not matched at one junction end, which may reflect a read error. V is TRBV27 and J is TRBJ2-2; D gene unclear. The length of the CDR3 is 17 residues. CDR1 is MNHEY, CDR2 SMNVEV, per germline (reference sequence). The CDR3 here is CSSSSLLHDGATGELFF. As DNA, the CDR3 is TGTTCCAGCAGTTCCTTACTCCACGACGGTGCCACCGGGGAGCTGTTTTTT.

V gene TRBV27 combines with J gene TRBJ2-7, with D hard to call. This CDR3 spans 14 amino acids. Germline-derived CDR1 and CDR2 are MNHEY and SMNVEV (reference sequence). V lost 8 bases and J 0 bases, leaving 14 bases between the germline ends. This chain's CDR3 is CASQTTVISYEQYF. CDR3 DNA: TGTGCCAGCCAAACAACAGTAATCTCCTACGAGCAGTACTTC.

The CDR3 nucleotides read TGCAGCGTTGAAGATGTCGGACAGGGAAAGAACTATGGCTACACCTTC. Amino acid sequence: CSVEDVGQGKNYGYTF. The rearrangement links TRBV29-1 to TRBJ1-2; the match to TRBD1 covers 8 bases. The CDR3 spans 16 residues. J gave up 2 bases and V 0 bases, and 8 bases lay outside the gene matches. Germline CDR1 reads SQVTM; CDR2 reads ANQGSEA.

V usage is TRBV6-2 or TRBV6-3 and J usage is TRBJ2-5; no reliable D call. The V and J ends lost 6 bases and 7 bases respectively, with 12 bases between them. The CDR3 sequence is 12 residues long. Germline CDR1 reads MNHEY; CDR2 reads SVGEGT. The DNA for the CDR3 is TGTGCCAGCAGCCTCGGTGATGGGACCCAGTACTTC. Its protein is CASSLGDGTQYF.

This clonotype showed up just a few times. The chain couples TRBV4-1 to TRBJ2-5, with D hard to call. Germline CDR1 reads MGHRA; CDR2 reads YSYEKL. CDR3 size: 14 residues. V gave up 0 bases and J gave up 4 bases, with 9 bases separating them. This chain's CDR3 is CASSQDWLGETQYF. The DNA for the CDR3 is TGCGCCAGCAGCCAAGATTGGCTGGGAGAGACCCAGTACTTC.

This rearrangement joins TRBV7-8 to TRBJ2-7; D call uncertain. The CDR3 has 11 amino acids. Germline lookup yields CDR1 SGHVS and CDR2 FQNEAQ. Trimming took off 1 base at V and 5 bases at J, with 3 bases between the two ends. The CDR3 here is CASSLVHEQYF. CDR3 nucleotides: TGTGCCAGCAGCTTAGTCCACGAGCAGTACTTC.

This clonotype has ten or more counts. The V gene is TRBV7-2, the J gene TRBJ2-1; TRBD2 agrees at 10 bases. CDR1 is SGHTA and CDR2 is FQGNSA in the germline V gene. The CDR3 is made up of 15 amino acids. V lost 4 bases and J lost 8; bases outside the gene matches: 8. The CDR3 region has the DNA TGTGCCAGCAGCTCCACTAGCGGGGAGTGGGATGAGCAGTTCTTC. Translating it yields CASSSTSGEWDEQFF.

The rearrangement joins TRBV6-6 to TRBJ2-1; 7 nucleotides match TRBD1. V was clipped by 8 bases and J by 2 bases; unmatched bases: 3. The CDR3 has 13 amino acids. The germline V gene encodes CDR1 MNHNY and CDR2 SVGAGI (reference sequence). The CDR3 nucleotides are TGTGCCAGCGGTGGACAGGCCTACAATGAGCAGTTCTTC. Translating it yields CASGGQAYNEQFF.